This TCR beta chain was recovered during a study of PD-1 blockade in classical Hodgkin lymphoma. The study's findings and limits: Complete responders' baseline diversity resembled that of newly diagnosed patients. Nivolumab initiated under 1 year post-ASCT led to patient exclusion. Relapsed/refractory patients reportedly had the lowest baseline TCR diversity, below newly diagnosed patients, who were below healthy donors.

Every patient experienced relapse after autologous stem cell transplantation, and brentuximab vedotin exposure varied. The germline CDR1 and CDR2 sequences are SGHAT and FQNNGV. The CDR3 covers 15 residues. Trimming cost V 0 bases and J 2 bases, with 9 bases left between them. To note about this clone: Its antigen remains unknown.

Measured with immunoSEQ multiplex PCR; TCRdb has only the in-frame clones, and not every one. The profile shows 130,000 to 150,000 clones, less than 80% of them singletons. This receptor was obtained from a human donor with classical Hodgkin lymphoma. The chain couples TRBV11-2 to TRBJ2-3; D not resolved. The sequences come from peripheral blood mononuclear cells (PBMCs), collected before the second cycle of nivolumab. This CDR3 reads CASSLESYATDTQYF. The CDR3 nucleotides are TGTGCCAGCAGCTTAGAATCTTATGCCACAGATACGCAGTATTTT.